These T cell receptor beta chains were read from a single sample in a study of OX40 agonist ivuxolimab in advanced cancers. Method: immunoSEQ multiplex PCR; TCRdb's copy keeps in-frame clones and lacks some. This table holds under 95,000 clones, about 82% found once. The sample consisted of CD4+ or CD8+ T cells sorted from blood, taken in a trial of the OX40 agonist ivuxolimab. The receptors were gathered from an adult with an advanced solid tumor such as melanoma, head and neck, liver or kidney cancer. Each CDR3 is given with its conserved first and last residue. A D gene is named only where the DNA matches it firmly. Rows may omit the clone size; those that give it use once, few, many or a size class.

cdr3_length: 13; clone_size: -; d_call: -; j_call: TRBJ2-3; v_call: TRBV14; cdr3_aa: CASRKDSTDTQYF; cdr3_nt: TGTGCCAGCAGGAAGGACAGCACAGATACGCAGTATTTT
cdr3_length: 13; clone_size: -; d_call: -; j_call: TRBJ2-7; v_call: TRBV11-1; cdr3_aa: CASSQGHYYEQYF; cdr3_nt: TGTGCCAGCAGCCAGGGACATTACTACGAGCAGTACTTC
cdr3_length: 15; clone_size: -; d_call: -; j_call: TRBJ2-2; v_call: TRBV11-3; cdr3_aa: CASSPQGMGAGELFF; cdr3_nt: TGTGCCAGCAGCCCACAGGGTATGGGGGCCGGGGAGCTGTTTTTT
cdr3_length: 15; clone_size: -; d_call: -; j_call: TRBJ2-2; v_call: TRBV5-1; cdr3_aa: CASSLRQRVTGELFF; cdr3_nt: TGCGCCAGCAGCTTACGGCAGAGAGTCACCGGGGAGCTGTTTTTT
cdr3_length: 14; clone_size: -; d_call: -; j_call: TRBJ1-1; v_call: TRBV18; cdr3_aa: CASSPQGELTEAFF; cdr3_nt: TGTGCCAGCTCACCACAGGGAGAATTGACTGAAGCTTTCTTT
cdr3_length: 15; clone_size: -; d_call: TRBD1; j_call: TRBJ1-1; v_call: TRBV19; cdr3_aa: CASSRSGTGRAEAFF; cdr3_nt: TGTGCCAGTAGTAGATCTGGGACAGGGAGGGCTGAAGCTTTCTTT
cdr3_length: 18; clone_size: -; d_call: TRBD2; j_call: TRBJ2-5; v_call: TRBV19; cdr3_aa: CASSPGLAGGLYRETQYF; cdr3_nt: TGTGCCAGTAGTCCCGGACTAGCGGGGGGGCTATATAGGGAGACCCAGTACTTC
cdr3_length: 12; clone_size: -; d_call: -; j_call: TRBJ1-1; v_call: TRBV6-6; cdr3_aa: CASRLPGKEAFF; cdr3_nt: TGTGCCAGCAGGCTCCCAGGGAAGGAAGCTTTCTTT
cdr3_length: 15; clone_size: -; d_call: -; j_call: TRBJ2-6; v_call: TRBV6-1; cdr3_aa: CASSERGAGANVLTF; cdr3_nt: TGTGCCAGCAGTGAAAGGGGGGCTGGGGCCAACGTCCTGACTTTC
cdr3_length: 13; clone_size: -; d_call: -; j_call: TRBJ1-1; v_call: TRBV30; cdr3_aa: CASSRTTATEAFF; cdr3_nt: TGTGCCTCATCCCGCACTACAGCCACTGAAGCTTTCTTT
cdr3_length: 15; clone_size: -; d_call: -; j_call: TRBJ1-1; v_call: TRBV19; cdr3_aa: CASSIASTGRTEAFF; cdr3_nt: TGTGCCAGTAGTATAGCCTCTACAGGGAGAACTGAAGCTTTCTTT
cdr3_length: 14; clone_size: few; d_call: -; j_call: TRBJ2-7; v_call: TRBV7-2; cdr3_aa: CASSLGVVSYEQYF; cdr3_nt: TGTGCCAGCAGCTTAGGGGTCGTCTCCTACGAGCAGTACTTC
cdr3_length: 18; clone_size: -; d_call: TRBD2; j_call: TRBJ2-7; v_call: TRBV7-9; cdr3_aa: CASSPMTSGSIGSYEQYF; cdr3_nt: TGTGCCAGCAGCCCCATGACTAGCGGGAGTATAGGGTCCTACGAGCAGTACTTC
cdr3_length: 17; clone_size: -; d_call: -; j_call: TRBJ2-7; v_call: TRBV9; cdr3_aa: CASSRASSGAYSYEQYF; cdr3_nt: TGTGCCAGCAGTCGCGCTTCAAGCGGAGCCTACTCCTACGAGCAGTACTTC
cdr3_length: 18; clone_size: -; d_call: TRBD2; j_call: TRBJ2-1; v_call: TRBV18; cdr3_aa: CASSPPGAGGKSNNEQFF; cdr3_nt: TGTGCCAGCTCACCACCGGGAGCGGGAGGAAAGTCGAACAATGAGCAGTTCTTC
cdr3_length: 15; clone_size: -; d_call: TRBD1; j_call: TRBJ2-2; v_call: TRBV5-1; cdr3_aa: CASSGRTGNTGELFF; cdr3_nt: TGCGCCAGCAGTGGCCGGACAGGGAACACCGGGGAGCTGTTTTTT